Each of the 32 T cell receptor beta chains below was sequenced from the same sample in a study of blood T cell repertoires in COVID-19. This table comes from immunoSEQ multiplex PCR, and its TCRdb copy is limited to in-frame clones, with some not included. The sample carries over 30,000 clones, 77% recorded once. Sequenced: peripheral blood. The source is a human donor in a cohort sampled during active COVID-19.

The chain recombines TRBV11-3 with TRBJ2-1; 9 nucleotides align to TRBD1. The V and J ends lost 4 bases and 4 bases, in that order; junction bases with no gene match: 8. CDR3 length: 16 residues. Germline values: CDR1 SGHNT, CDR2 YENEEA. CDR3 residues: CASSSQGQGQYNEQFF. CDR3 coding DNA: TGTGCCAGCAGCTCCCAGGGACAGGGACAGTACAATGAGCAGTTCTTC.

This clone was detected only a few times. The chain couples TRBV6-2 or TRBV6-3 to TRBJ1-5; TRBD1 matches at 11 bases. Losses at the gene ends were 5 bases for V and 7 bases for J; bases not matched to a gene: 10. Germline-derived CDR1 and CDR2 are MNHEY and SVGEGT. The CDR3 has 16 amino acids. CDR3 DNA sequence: TGTGCCAGCAGTCCAGGACAGGGGGCATTTGGACAGCCCCAGCATTTT. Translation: CASSPGQGAFGQPQHF.

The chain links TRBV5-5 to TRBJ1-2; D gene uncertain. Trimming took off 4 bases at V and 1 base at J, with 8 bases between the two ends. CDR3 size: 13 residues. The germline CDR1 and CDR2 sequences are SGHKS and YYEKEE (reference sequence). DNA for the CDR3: TGTGCCAGCAGCGCCGGGAATAACTATGGCTACACCTTC. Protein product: CASSAGNNYGYTF.

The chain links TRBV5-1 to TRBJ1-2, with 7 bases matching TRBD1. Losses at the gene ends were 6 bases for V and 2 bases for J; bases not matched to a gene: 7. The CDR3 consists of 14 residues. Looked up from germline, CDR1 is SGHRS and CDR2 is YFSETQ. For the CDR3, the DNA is TGCGCCAGCACGCCGTCAGGGGGGAACTATGGCTACACCTTC. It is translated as CASTPSGGNYGYTF.

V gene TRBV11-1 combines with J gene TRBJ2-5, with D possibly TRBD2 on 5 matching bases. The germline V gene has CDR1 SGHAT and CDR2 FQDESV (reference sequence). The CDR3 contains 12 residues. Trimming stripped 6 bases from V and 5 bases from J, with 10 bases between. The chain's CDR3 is CASSHPGETQYF. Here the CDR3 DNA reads TGTGCCAGCAGTCACCCGGGGGAGACCCAGTACTTC.

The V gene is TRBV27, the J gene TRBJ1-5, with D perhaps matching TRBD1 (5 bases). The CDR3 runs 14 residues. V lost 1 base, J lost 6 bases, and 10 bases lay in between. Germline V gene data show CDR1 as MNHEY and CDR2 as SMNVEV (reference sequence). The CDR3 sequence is CASSLWGEGQPQHF. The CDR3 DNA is TGTGCCAGCAGTTTATGGGGGGAGGGTCAGCCCCAGCATTTT.

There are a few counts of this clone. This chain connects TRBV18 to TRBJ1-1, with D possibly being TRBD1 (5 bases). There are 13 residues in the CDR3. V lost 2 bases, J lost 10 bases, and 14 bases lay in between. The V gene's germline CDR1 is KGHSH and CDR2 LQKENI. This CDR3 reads CASSPARGELAFF. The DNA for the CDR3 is TGTGCCAGCTCACCAGCCCGGGGGGAATTAGCTTTCTTT.

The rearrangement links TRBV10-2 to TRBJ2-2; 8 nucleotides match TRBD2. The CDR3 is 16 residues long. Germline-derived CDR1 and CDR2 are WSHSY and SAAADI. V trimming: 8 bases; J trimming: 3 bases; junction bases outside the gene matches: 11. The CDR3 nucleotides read TGCGCCAGCCGAGGGGGGCGGGGGGCTTACACCGGGGAGCTGTTTTTT. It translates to CASRGGRGAYTGELFF.

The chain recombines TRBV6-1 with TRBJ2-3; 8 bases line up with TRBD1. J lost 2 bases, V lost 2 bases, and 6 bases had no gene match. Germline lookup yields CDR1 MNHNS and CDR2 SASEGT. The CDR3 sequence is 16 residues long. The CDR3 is CASSERRTGSTDTQYF. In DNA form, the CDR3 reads TGTGCCAGCAGTGAAAGAAGGACAGGGTCCACAGATACGCAGTATTTT.

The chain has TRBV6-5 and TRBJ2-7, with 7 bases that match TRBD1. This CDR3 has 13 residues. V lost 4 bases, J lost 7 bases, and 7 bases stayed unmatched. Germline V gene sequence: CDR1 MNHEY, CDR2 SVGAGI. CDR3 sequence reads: CASSSTRDREQYF. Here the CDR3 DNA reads TGTGCCAGCAGTTCGACCCGGGACAGAGAGCAGTACTTC.

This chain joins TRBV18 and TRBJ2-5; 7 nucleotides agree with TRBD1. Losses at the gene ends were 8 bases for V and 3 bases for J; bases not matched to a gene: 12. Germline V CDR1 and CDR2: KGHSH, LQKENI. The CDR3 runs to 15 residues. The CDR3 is CASLRTGGVEETQYF. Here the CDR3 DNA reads TGTGCCAGCCTTCGGACAGGCGGTGTCGAAGAGACCCAGTACTTC. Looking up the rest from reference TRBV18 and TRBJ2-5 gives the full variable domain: NAGVMQNPRHLVRRRGQEARLRCSPMKGHSHVYWYRQLPEEGLKFMVYLQKENIIDESGMPKERFSAEFPKEGPSILRIQQVVRGDSAAYFCASLRTGGVEETQYFGPGTRLLVL.

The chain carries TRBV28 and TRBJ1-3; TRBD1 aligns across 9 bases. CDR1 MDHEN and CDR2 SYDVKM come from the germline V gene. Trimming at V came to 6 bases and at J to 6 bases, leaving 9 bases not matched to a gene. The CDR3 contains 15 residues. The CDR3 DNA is TGTGCCAGCAGACCGACAACAGGGGGCGTAAACACCATATATTTT. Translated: CASRPTTGGVNTIYF.

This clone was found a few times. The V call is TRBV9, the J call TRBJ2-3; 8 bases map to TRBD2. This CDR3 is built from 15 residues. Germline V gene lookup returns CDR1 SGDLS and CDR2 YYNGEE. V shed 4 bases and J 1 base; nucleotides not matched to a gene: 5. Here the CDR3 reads CASSFGRGGTDTQYF. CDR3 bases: TGTGCCAGCAGCTTCGGGCGGGGGGGCACAGATACGCAGTATTTT.

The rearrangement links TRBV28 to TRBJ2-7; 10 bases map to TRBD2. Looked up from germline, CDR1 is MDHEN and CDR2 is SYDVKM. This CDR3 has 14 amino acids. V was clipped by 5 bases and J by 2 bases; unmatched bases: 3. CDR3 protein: CASSPGTSAYEQYF. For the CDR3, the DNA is TGTGCCAGCAGTCCCGGGACTAGCGCCTACGAGCAGTACTTC.

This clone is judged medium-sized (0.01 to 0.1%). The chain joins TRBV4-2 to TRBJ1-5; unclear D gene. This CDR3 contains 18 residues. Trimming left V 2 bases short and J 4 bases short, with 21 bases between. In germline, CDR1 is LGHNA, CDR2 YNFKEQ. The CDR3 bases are TGTGCCAGCAGCCAAATTCGGGCGGGCCTTCGAGGAAATCAGCCCCAGCATTTT. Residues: CASSQIRAGLRGNQPQHF.

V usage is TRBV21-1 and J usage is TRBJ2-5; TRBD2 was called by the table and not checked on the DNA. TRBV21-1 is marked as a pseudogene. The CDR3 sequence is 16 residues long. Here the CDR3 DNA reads TGTGTCACCTGCGGGGCGGGGGGAGACTCCCAAGAGACCCAGTACTTC. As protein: CVTCGAGGDSQETQYF.

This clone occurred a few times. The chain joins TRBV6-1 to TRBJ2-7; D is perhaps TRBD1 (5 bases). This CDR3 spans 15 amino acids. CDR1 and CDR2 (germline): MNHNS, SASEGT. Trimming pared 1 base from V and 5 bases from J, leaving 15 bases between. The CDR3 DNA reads TGTGCCAGCAGTGAAGGAGGATGGGGCAGGGACGAGCAGTACTTC. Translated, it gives CASSEGGWGRDEQYF.

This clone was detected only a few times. CDR3 nucleotides: TGTGCCAGCAGTTCGAACGCAGGGTTAGCGAACACTGAAGCTTTCTTT. This translates into CASSSNAGLANTEAFF. The chain combines TRBV5-4 with TRBJ1-1; TRBD1 might be the D (5 bases). Germline CDR1 SGHNT, CDR2 YYREEE (reference sequence). The V end was cut by 5 bases, the J end by 1 base, with 18 bases between. CDR3 length: 16 residues. Complete variable domain (other parts from reference TRBV5-4 and TRBJ1-1): ETGVTQSPTHLIKTRGQQVTLRCSSQSGHNTVSWYQQALGQGPQFIFQYYREEENGRGNFPPRFSGLQFPNYSSELNVNALELDDSALYLCASSSNAGLANTEAFFGQGTRLTVV.

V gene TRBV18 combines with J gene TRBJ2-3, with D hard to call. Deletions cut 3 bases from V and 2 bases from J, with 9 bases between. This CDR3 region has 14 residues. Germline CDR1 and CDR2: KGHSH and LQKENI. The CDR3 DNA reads TGTGCCAGCTCACCGGCCGTAAACACAGATACGCAGTATTTT. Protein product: CASSPAVNTDTQYF.

The CDR3 nucleotides are TGTGCCAGCAGCTCTGGGACTAGCGGGAGAGGAGAGACCCAGTACTTC. Translated, it gives CASSSGTSGRGETQYF. The chain is built from TRBV7-7 and TRBJ2-5, with 14 bases lining up with TRBD2. CDR1 SSHAT and CDR2 FNYEAQ come from the germline V gene (reference sequence). This CDR3 is 16 amino acids long. V was pared by 4 bases and J by 4 bases, with 5 bases of the junction left unmatched.

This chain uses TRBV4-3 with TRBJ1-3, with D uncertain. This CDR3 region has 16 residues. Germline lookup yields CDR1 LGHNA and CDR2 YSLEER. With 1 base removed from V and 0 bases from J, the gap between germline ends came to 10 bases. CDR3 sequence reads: CASSQAFQASGNTIYF. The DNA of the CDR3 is TGCGCCAGCAGCCAAGCCTTCCAGGCCTCTGGAAACACCATATATTTT.

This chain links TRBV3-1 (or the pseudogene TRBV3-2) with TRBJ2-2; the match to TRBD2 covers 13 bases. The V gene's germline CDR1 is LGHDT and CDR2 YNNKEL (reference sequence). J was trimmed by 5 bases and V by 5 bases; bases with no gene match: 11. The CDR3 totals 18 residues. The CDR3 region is CASSFGLAGDLRTGELFF. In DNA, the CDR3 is TGTGCCAGCAGCTTCGGACTAGCGGGAGATTTACGGACCGGGGAGCTGTTTTTT.

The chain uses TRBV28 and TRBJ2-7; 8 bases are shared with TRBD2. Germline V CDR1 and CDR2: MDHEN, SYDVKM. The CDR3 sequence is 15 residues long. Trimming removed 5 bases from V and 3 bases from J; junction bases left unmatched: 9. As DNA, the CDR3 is TGTGCCAGCAGTGCGGCGGGCGGGAGGTTCTACGAGCAGTACTTC. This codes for CASSAAGGRFYEQYF. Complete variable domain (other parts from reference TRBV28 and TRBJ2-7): DVKVTQSSRYLVKRTGEKVFLECVQDMDHENMFWYRQDPGLGLRLIYFSYDVKMKEKGDIPEGYSVSREKKERFSLILESASTNQTSMYLCASSAAGGRFYEQYFGPGTRLTVT.

CDR3 nucleotide sequence: TGTGCCAGCAGCCTGGGACAGGGGAGGCTACCCCTCCACTTT. Protein: CASSLGQGRLPLHF. J is TRBJ1-6 and V is TRBV6-5; 10 bases are a match to TRBD1. The CDR3 has 14 residues. Germline trimming cut 6 bases from V and 12 bases from J; bases unmatched to any gene: 8. Germline-derived CDR1 and CDR2 are MNHEY and SVGAGI.

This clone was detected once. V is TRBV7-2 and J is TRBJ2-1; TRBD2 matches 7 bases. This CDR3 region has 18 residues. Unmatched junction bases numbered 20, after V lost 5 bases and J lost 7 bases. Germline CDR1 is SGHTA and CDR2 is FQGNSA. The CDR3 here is CASSPRTSLASIRNEQFF. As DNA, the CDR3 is TGTGCCAGCAGCCCACGGACTAGTCTTGCCTCTATCCGTAATGAGCAGTTCTTC.

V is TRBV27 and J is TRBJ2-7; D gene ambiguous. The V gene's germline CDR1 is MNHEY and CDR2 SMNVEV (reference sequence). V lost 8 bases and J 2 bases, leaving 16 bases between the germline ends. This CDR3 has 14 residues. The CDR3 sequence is CASSQLLKPYEQYF. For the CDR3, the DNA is TGTGCCAGCTCCCAACTTTTAAAACCCTACGAGCAGTACTTC.

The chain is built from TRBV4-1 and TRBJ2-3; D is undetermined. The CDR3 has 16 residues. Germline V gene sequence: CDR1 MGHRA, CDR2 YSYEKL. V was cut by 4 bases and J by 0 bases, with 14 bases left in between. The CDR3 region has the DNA TGCGCCAGCAGCCTTCCCCCGCAGTCTAGCACAGATACGCAGTATTTT. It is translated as CASSLPPQSSTDTQYF.

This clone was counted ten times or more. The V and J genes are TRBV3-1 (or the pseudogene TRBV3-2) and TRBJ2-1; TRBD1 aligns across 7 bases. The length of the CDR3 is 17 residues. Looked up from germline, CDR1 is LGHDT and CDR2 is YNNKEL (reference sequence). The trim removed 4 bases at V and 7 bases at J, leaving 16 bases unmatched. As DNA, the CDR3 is TGTGCCAGCAGCCCAAGGACAGGTAGGCAAGGACGGAATGAGCAGTTCTTC. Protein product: CASSPRTGRQGRNEQFF.

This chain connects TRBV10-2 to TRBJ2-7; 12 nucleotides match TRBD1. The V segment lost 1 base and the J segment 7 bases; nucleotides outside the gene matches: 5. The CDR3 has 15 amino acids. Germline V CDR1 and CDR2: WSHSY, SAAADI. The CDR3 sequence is CASSEWDRGPGEQYF. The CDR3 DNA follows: TGCGCCAGCAGTGAGTGGGACAGGGGGCCGGGGGAGCAGTACTTC.

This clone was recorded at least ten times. The CDR3 DNA follows: TGTGCCAGCAGCAAAGTCTTGGACATTGTAAGAATCGGACCCCTCCACTTT. As protein: CASSKVLDIVRIGPLHF. The chain couples TRBV21-1 to TRBJ1-6; the table's TRBD1 call for D was not verified on the DNA. TRBV21-1 is an annotated pseudogene. The CDR3 totals 17 residues.

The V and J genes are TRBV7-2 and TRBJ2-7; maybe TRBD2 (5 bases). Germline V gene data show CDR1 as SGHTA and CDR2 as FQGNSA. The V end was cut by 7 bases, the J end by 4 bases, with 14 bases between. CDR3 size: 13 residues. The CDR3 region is CASTSGPGYEQYF. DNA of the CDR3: TGTGCCAGCACCAGCGGCCCCGGTTACGAGCAGTACTTC.

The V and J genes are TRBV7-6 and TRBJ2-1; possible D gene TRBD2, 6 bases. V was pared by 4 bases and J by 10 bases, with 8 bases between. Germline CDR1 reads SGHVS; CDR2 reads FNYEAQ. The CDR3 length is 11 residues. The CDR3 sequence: CASSSSVEQFF. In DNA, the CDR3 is TGTGCCAGCAGCTCTAGCGTAGAGCAGTTCTTC.